Each of the 8 T cell receptor beta chains below was sequenced from the same sample in a study of blood T cell repertoires in COVID-19. Clones were read by immunoSEQ multiplex PCR, and TCRdb kept only the in-frame ones, dropping some. Of hundreds of thousands of clones in the sample, about nine tenths are singletons; the top ten hold approximately 1.4%. The specimen was peripheral blood. The source of these receptors is a woman in her twenties or thirties with active or convalescent COVID-19.

The V gene is TRBV12-3 or TRBV12-4, the J gene TRBJ1-5; no firm D call. V was trimmed by 5 bases and J by 4 bases, leaving 9 bases between them. The CDR3 is 13 amino acids. The CDR3 DNA sequence: TGTGCCAGCAGTGAACGAGAGAATCAGCCCCAGCATTTT. It specifies CASSERENQPQHF.

The chain recombines TRBV28 with TRBJ2-7, with 9 nucleotides matching TRBD1. Germline values: CDR1 MDHEN, CDR2 SYDVKM. The length of the CDR3 is 15 residues. The junction had 8 bases not matched to a gene; V was cut back by 6 bases and J by 2 bases. The CDR3 region has the DNA TGTGCCAGCAGAAAGGACAGGGGAGGGACCTACGAGCAGTACTTC. Protein product: CASRKDRGGTYEQYF.

V and J are TRBV18 and TRBJ2-7, with 7 bases lining up with TRBD2. V was clipped by 0 bases and J by 7 bases; unmatched bases: 12. The CDR3 covers 16 residues. Germline V gene lookup returns CDR1 KGHSH and CDR2 LQKENI. The CDR3: CASSPPGASFGGEQYF. The CDR3 DNA reads TGTGCCAGCTCACCACCCGGAGCCAGCTTCGGGGGGGAGCAGTACTTC. The full variable domain, completed using reference TRBV18 and TRBJ2-7, is NAGVMQNPRHLVRRRGQEARLRCSPMKGHSHVYWYRQLPEEGLKFMVYLQKENIIDESGMPKERFSAEFPKEGPSILRIQQVVRGDSAAYFCASSPPGASFGGEQYFGPGTRLTVT.

The chain has TRBV25-1 and TRBJ1-2; D gene unclear. V dropped 1 base and J dropped 3 bases, with 9 bases sitting between them. Germline V gene data show CDR1 as MGHDK and CDR2 as SYGVNS. The CDR3 spans 14 residues. This chain's CDR3 is CASSESQAHYGYTF. The CDR3 bases are TGTGCCAGCAGTGAATCTCAGGCTCACTATGGCTACACCTTC.

The chain uses TRBV9 and TRBJ1-1; TRBD1 matches at 8 bases. CDR1 and CDR2 from the germline V gene are SGDLS and YYNGEE. This CDR3 has 14 amino acids. V dropped 10 bases and J dropped 0; count of bases not matched to a gene: 8. CDR3 nucleotide sequence: TGTGCCGTCTCAGGGGGCTGGGTGAACACTGAAGCTTTCTTT. This gives the protein CAVSGGWVNTEAFF.

V usage is TRBV19 and J usage is TRBJ1-5; a weak D match, TRBD1 (5 bases). This CDR3 comprises 13 residues. Trimming removed 9 bases at V and 6 bases at J, with 15 bases between. Germline assignment: CDR1 LNHDA and CDR2 SQIVND (reference sequence). CDR3 nucleotide sequence: TGTGCCAGCCATGACAGAGACGGTCAGCCCCAGCATTTT. Encoded protein: CASHDRDGQPQHF.

The V gene is TRBV3-1 (or the pseudogene TRBV3-2), the J gene TRBJ2-3; 7 bases match TRBD2. V was clipped by 1 base and J by 0 bases; unmatched bases: 4. There are 16 residues in the CDR3. The germline V gene has CDR1 LGHDT and CDR2 YNNKEL (reference sequence). The CDR3 loop reads CASSQATSSSTDTQYF. DNA for the CDR3: TGTGCCAGCAGCCAAGCGACTAGCAGTAGCACAGATACGCAGTATTTT.

The chain joins TRBV6-5 to TRBJ2-1; D uncertain. Germline V CDR1 and CDR2: MNHEY, SVGAGI. Trimming shortened V by 2 bases and J by 7 bases, and 3 bases separated the two germline ends. This CDR3 region has 11 residues. The CDR3 DNA sequence: TGTGCCAGCAGTTACCAGAATGAGCAGTTCTTC. It codes for CASSYQNEQFF.